The 10 T cell receptor beta chains below were found in one sample sequenced in a study of cytomegalovirus exposure and HLA in healthy donors. With 60 Vbeta and 13 Jbeta primers, the PCR was carried out. TCRdb keeps only in-frame clones here, not all; method: immunoSEQ multiplex PCR. Its table lists around 100,000 clones. Sequenced sample: PBMCs. Receptor source: a man in his forties in good health and CMV-seropositive.

The gene calls are TRBV6-6 and TRBJ1-2; TRBD1 agrees at 7 bases. V gave up 2 bases and J gave up 2 bases; unmatched junction bases: 5. The CDR3 is 15 amino acids. Germline V gene data show CDR1 as MNHNY and CDR2 as SVGAGI (reference sequence). CDR3 coding DNA: TGTGCCAGCAGTTACGGGGCAGGGGGAAACTATGGCTACACCTTC. It translates to CASSYGAGGNYGYTF.

This chain connects TRBV28 to TRBJ1-3; D is unresolved. CDR1 and CDR2 from the germline V gene are MDHEN and SYDVKM. CDR3 length equals 15 residues. V lost 4 bases to trimming and J lost 1 base, with 11 bases between them. The CDR3 DNA follows: TGTGCCAGCAGTTCAACTTATCGTTCTGGAAACACCATATATTTT. Amino acids: CASSSTYRSGNTIYF.

DNA of the CDR3: TGTGCCATCAGTGAGTCCGGGGGTGAAGCTTTCTTT. This translates into CAISESGGEAFF. The genes are TRBV10-3 and TRBJ1-1; tentative D call: TRBD1 (5 bases). The ends were cut back, 0 bases at V and 7 bases at J, with 6 bases in the middle. Germline assignment: CDR1 ENHRY and CDR2 SYGVKD. The CDR3 totals 12 residues.

V is TRBV19 and J is TRBJ2-7, with a weak D call TRBD1 (5 bases). Germline values: CDR1 LNHDA, CDR2 SQIVND (reference sequence). CDR3 length: 13 residues. Trimming took 8 bases from V and 2 from J, leaving 13 bases between them. The CDR3 nucleotides read TGTGCCAGTTCCCAGGGCGGACCCTACGAGCAGTACTTC. Protein product: CASSQGGPYEQYF.

The V gene is TRBV2, the J gene TRBJ2-7, with D possibly being TRBD1 (6 bases). The CDR3 covers 14 residues. The V end was cut by 6 bases, the J end by 2 bases, with 14 bases between. The germline CDR1 and CDR2 sequences are SNHLY and FYNNEI. The CDR3 loop reads CASRKRTAPYEQYF. DNA of the CDR3: TGTGCCAGCAGAAAACGGACAGCCCCCTACGAGCAGTACTTC.

The chain recombines TRBV5-1 with TRBJ2-1, with D perhaps matching TRBD1 (5 bases). The CDR3 extends over 15 amino acids. From germline, CDR1 is SGHRS and CDR2 YFSETQ. Trimming removed 3 bases at V and 7 bases at J, with 17 bases between. As DNA, the CDR3 is TGCGCCAGCAGCTCAATCTCAGGGTATCCGAATGAGCAGTTCTTC. It codes for CASSSISGYPNEQFF.

The rearrangement joins TRBV19 to TRBJ2-1; TRBD2 might be the D (6 bases). This CDR3 spans 15 amino acids. V was clipped by 3 bases and J by 9 bases, with 18 bases between them. CDR1 and CDR2 (germline): LNHDA, SQIVND (reference sequence). The CDR3 loop is CASSIGYGGPGEQFF. CDR3 bases: TGTGCCAGTAGTATCGGGTATGGAGGGCCTGGTGAGCAGTTCTTC.

As concerns this clone: This CDR3 is also generated by other DNA sequences in the sample. The chain is built from TRBV5-1 and TRBJ2-5; the D gene is possibly TRBD2 (6 bases). This CDR3 is 14 amino acids long. Looked up from germline, CDR1 is SGHRS and CDR2 is YFSETQ. Trimming shortened V by 0 bases and J by 1 base, and 7 bases separated the two germline ends. The chain's CDR3 is CASSLGGVQETQYF. For the CDR3, the DNA is TGCGCCAGCAGCTTGGGGGGGGTCCAAGAGACCCAGTACTTC.

The chain uses TRBV19 and TRBJ1-1, with TRBD1 as a possible D gene (6 bases). Between the trimmed V and J ends, which lost 5 bases and 0 bases, there was a span of 13 bases. Germline values: CDR1 LNHDA, CDR2 SQIVND (reference sequence). The CDR3 spans 15 residues. The CDR3 sequence is CASSLGGGVNTEAFF. The CDR3 bases are TGTGCCAGTAGTCTAGGAGGGGGGGTGAACACTGAAGCTTTCTTT.

This chain uses TRBV7-2 with TRBJ1-2, with a possible D match to TRBD1 (5 bases). The CDR3 spans 11 residues. Germline CDR1 reads SGHTA; CDR2 reads FQGNSA. Between the trimmed V and J ends, which lost 4 bases and 10 bases, there was a span of 10 bases. CDR3 region: CASSSDSFYTF. CDR3 DNA: TGTGCCAGCAGCTCCGACAGTTTCTACACCTTC.